This T cell receptor beta chain comes out of a study of blood T cell repertoires in COVID-19. Per the germline V gene, CDR1 is SGHKS and CDR2 is YYEKEE (reference sequence). The CDR3 has 17 residues. With 0 bases removed from V and 0 bases from J, the gap between germline ends came to 13 bases. Authors' methods: Researchers report that nucleated cell counts were estimated from reference gene primer amplification. Sequenced by immunoSEQ multiplex PCR; TCRdb stores in-frame clones only, minus some. From that table come the V and J calls and clone size; the DNA was used to work out D and trimming. The sample has 70,000 to 100,000 clones; approximately 88% are singletons.

J is TRBJ1-5 and V is TRBV5-5; D is undetermined. This clonotype was obtained from a human donor in a cohort sampled during active COVID-19. Sequencing used peripheral blood. The CDR3 here is CASSLGGAGYSNQPQHF. In nucleotides, the CDR3 is TGTGCCAGCAGCTTGGGGGGTGCGGGGTATAGCAATCAGCCCCAGCATTTT. The full variable domain, with the rest looked up from reference TRBV5-5 and TRBJ1-5, is DAGVTQSPTHLIKTRGQQVTLRCSPISGHKSVSWYQQVLGQGPQFIFQYYEKEERGRGNFPDRFSARQFPNYSSELNVNALLLGDSALYLCASSLGGAGYSNQPQHFGDGTRLSIL.